This TCR beta chain was profiled in a study of blood T cell repertoires in COVID-19. Study-wide background: T cells, B-cell-depleted T cells, or PBMCs supplied cDNA or gDNA.

The ends lost 3 bases at V and 1 base at J; junction bases unmatched: 1. This CDR3 spans 14 amino acids. Germline-derived CDR1 and CDR2 are SNHLY and FYNNEI. This clone was recorded a few times. Source study methods: Reference gene primer amplification gave estimated nucleated cell counts. Sequencing used immunoSEQ multiplex PCR; TCRdb keeps in-frame clones, though not all of them. Clone size and the V and J calls come from that table; the DNA yielded D and trimming. In the table there are about 140,000 clones, 84% of which are singletons. Seattle patients were enrolled while actively infected and followed longitudinally.

This receptor was taken from a young man with COVID-19, enrolled during active disease. The chain couples TRBV2 to TRBJ2-5, with TRBD2 matching over 8 bases. The sample taken for sequencing was peripheral blood. The CDR3 loop is CASSEAGGQETQYF. In nucleotides, the CDR3 is TGTGCCAGCAGTGAGGCGGGGGGCCAAGAGACCCAGTACTTC.